Listed below are T cell receptor beta chains from one sample, sequenced in a study of T cells in Graves' hyperthyroidism and ophthalmopathy. TCRdb passed the multiplex PCR reads through MiXCR, listing each CDR3 protein once. The data contain around 280,000 distinct CDR3 sequences, approximately 15% of them singletons. The sample was blood. These receptors came from a woman aged 40-49 years with Graves' hyperthyroidism. Each CDR3 is given with its conserved first and last residue. The D gene is left open where the match is weak. Size is stated for part of the rows, as once, few or many counts, or as a class when the clone is expanded.

d_call: NA
clone_size: many
v_call: TRBV27
j_call: TRBJ1-5
cdr3_aa: CASSLQGPEQPQHF
cdr3_nt: TGTGCCAGCAGTTTGCAGGGACCGGAGCAGCCCCAGCATTTT

d_call: NA
clone_size: many
v_call: TRBV6-1
j_call: TRBJ2-7
cdr3_aa: CASSHFGGYEQYF
cdr3_nt: TGTGCCAGCAGCCACTTCGGAGGCTACGAGCAGTACTTC

d_call: NA
clone_size: many
v_call: TRBV3-1
j_call: TRBJ2-3
cdr3_aa: CASSQAPTDTQYF
cdr3_nt: TGTGCCAGCAGCCAAGCCCCCACAGATACGCAGTATTTT

d_call: TRBD2
clone_size: many
v_call: TRBV9
j_call: TRBJ2-1
cdr3_aa: CASSSSGTSGSTDNEQFF
cdr3_nt: TGTGCCAGCAGCTCCTCCGGGACTAGCGGGAGTACTGACAATGAGCAGTTCTTC

d_call: NA
clone_size: many
v_call: TRBV10-3
j_call: TRBJ1-1
cdr3_aa: CAISEYREGTEAFF
cdr3_nt: TGTGCCATCAGTGAGTACAGGGAGGGAACTGAAGCTTTCTTT

d_call: NA
clone_size: many
v_call: TRBV6-1
j_call: TRBJ2-7
cdr3_aa: CASNLNRQSTYEQYF
cdr3_nt: TGTGCCAGCAACCTCAACAGGCAATCCACCTACGAGCAGTACTTC

d_call: NA
clone_size: many
v_call: TRBV5-1
j_call: TRBJ2-3
cdr3_aa: CASSGATGRTDTQYF
cdr3_nt: TGCGCCAGCAGCGGGGCCACAGGTCGCACAGATACGCAGTATTTT

d_call: TRBD1
clone_size: many
v_call: TRBV28
j_call: TRBJ2-5
cdr3_aa: CASSLPTGEVGETQYF
cdr3_nt: TGTGCCAGCAGTTTACCGACAGGGGAAGTCGGCGAGACCCAGTACTTC

d_call: NA
clone_size: few
v_call: TRBV6-1
j_call: TRBJ1-4
cdr3_aa: CASSDRGIYATNEKLFF
cdr3_nt: TGTGCCAGCAGTGACCGGGGGATCTATGCAACTAATGAAAAACTGTTTTTT

d_call: NA
clone_size: many
v_call: TRBV2
j_call: TRBJ1-6
cdr3_aa: CASLSSSYNSPLHF
cdr3_nt: TGTGCCAGCTTATCGAGCTCCTATAATTCACCCCTCCACTTT

d_call: NA
clone_size: NA
v_call: TRBV15
j_call: TRBJ2-3
cdr3_aa: CATSRDHKGRTDTQYF
cdr3_nt: TGTGCCACCAGCAGAGATCATAAGGGCCGCACAGATACGCAGTATTTT

d_call: NA
clone_size: many
v_call: TRBV5-1
j_call: TRBJ2-7
cdr3_aa: CASSLPGGQGGEQYF
cdr3_nt: TGCGCCAGCAGCTTGCCCGGGGGGCAGGGGGGAGAGCAGTACTTC

d_call: NA
clone_size: many
v_call: TRBV28
j_call: TRBJ1-2
cdr3_aa: CASSPPSFYGYTF
cdr3_nt: TGTGCCAGCAGTCCCCCATCCTTCTATGGCTACACCTTC

d_call: NA
clone_size: many
v_call: TRBV20-1
j_call: TRBJ1-4
cdr3_aa: CSAASSEKLFF
cdr3_nt: TGCAGTGCCGCCTCGAGTGAAAAACTGTTTTTT

d_call: NA
clone_size: many
v_call: TRBV6-1
j_call: TRBJ2-7
cdr3_aa: CASSERRLTRTYEQYF
cdr3_nt: TGTGCCAGCAGTGAGCGGAGATTGACTCGCACGTACGAGCAGTACTTC

d_call: NA
clone_size: many
v_call: TRBV7-9
j_call: TRBJ2-4
cdr3_aa: CASSLLAGRNIQYF
cdr3_nt: TGTGCCAGCAGCTTACTCGCCGGGCGAAACATTCAGTACTTC

d_call: NA
clone_size: many
v_call: TRBV6-2/TRBV6-3
j_call: TRBJ1-2
cdr3_aa: CASSLDSLGGYTF
cdr3_nt: TGTGCCAGCAGCCTAGACTCGTTGGGTGGCTACACCTTC

d_call: NA
clone_size: many
v_call: TRBV28
j_call: TRBJ2-3
cdr3_aa: CASSTDGWGTSTDTQYF
cdr3_nt: TGTGCCAGCAGCACGGACGGGTGGGGGACCTCCACAGATACGCAGTATTTT

d_call: NA
clone_size: many
v_call: TRBV6-1
j_call: TRBJ1-2
cdr3_aa: CASSELTGRPSGNNYGYTF
cdr3_nt: TGTGCCAGCAGTGAACTTACGGGAAGGCCCAGCGGCAATAACTATGGCTACACCTTC

d_call: NA
clone_size: many
v_call: TRBV7-3
j_call: TRBJ1-2
cdr3_aa: CASSPDAGYGYTF
cdr3_nt: TGTGCCAGCAGCCCCGACGCAGGCTATGGCTACACCTTC

d_call: NA
clone_size: few
v_call: TRBV20-1
j_call: TRBJ1-2
cdr3_aa: CSARDSVTVGTYGYTF
cdr3_nt: TGCAGTGCTAGAGATTCGGTGACGGTTGGGACTTATGGCTACACCTTC

d_call: TRBD2
clone_size: NA
v_call: TRBV20-1
j_call: TRBJ2-2
cdr3_aa: CSASRAGGSTGELFF
cdr3_nt: TGCAGTGCTAGTAGAGCGGGAGGGAGCACCGGGGAGCTGTTTTTT

d_call: TRBD1
clone_size: many
v_call: TRBV6-1
j_call: TRBJ1-2
cdr3_aa: CASSSLGTVYGYTF
cdr3_nt: TGTGCCAGCAGTTCCCTGGGGACAGTTTATGGCTACACCTTC

d_call: NA
clone_size: many
v_call: TRBV19
j_call: TRBJ1-5
cdr3_aa: CASSIGGTSGQPQHF
cdr3_nt: TGTGCCAGTAGTATAGGGGGGACCTCAGGGCAGCCCCAGCATTTT

d_call: TRBD2
clone_size: few
v_call: TRBV19
j_call: TRBJ2-5
cdr3_aa: CASSPGAGGGETQYF
cdr3_nt: TGTGCCAGCTCACCTGGGGCGGGAGGTGGAGAGACCCAGTACTTC

d_call: TRBD1
clone_size: NA
v_call: TRBV28
j_call: TRBJ1-4
cdr3_aa: CASSPSDRVDKLFF
cdr3_nt: TGTGCCAGCAGTCCCTCGGACAGGGTGGATAAACTGTTTTTT

d_call: NA
clone_size: many
v_call: TRBV12-3/TRBV12-4
j_call: TRBJ1-5
cdr3_aa: CASSLAPLASNQPQHF
cdr3_nt: TGTGCCAGCAGTTTAGCACCTTTGGCCTCCAATCAGCCCCAGCATTTT

d_call: TRBD2
clone_size: many
v_call: TRBV20-1
j_call: TRBJ2-7
cdr3_aa: CSARAGGSFYEQYF
cdr3_nt: TGCAGTGCTAGAGCTGGCGGGAGTTTCTACGAGCAGTACTTC

d_call: NA
clone_size: many
v_call: TRBV3-1
j_call: TRBJ1-1
cdr3_aa: CASIGGGRTEAFF
cdr3_nt: TGTGCCAGCATAGGGGGAGGTAGGACTGAAGCTTTCTTT